This TCR beta chain came from a study of blood T cell repertoires in COVID-19. The V end was cut by 7 bases, the J end by 3 bases, with 12 bases between. CDR3 length: 13 amino acids. The assay was immunoSEQ multiplex PCR, and TCRdb's table has in-frame clones only and misses some. Seen here are tens of thousands of clones, about nine tenths observed once, and the top ten hold around 3%. The chain carries TRBV12-3 or TRBV12-4 and TRBJ2-5; no definite D call. This clonotype was sampled from a woman aged 45-59 years with active or convalescent COVID-19. Sequenced: peripheral blood. The CDR3 spells CASTPVTEETQYF. CDR3 nucleotide sequence: TGTGCCAGCACCCCTGTTACAGAAGAGACCCAGTACTTC.